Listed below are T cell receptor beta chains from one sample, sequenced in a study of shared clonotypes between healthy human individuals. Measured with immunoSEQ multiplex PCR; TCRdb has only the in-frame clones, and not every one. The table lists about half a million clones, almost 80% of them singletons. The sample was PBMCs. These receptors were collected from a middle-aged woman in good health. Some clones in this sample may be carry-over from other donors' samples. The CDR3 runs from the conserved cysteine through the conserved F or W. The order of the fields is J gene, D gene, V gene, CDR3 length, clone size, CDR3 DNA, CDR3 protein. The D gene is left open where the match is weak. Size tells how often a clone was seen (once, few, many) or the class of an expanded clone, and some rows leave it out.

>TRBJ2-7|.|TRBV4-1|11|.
TGCGCCAGCAGCCAAGCCAACGAGCAGTACTTC
CASSQANEQYF
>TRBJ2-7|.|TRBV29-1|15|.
TGCAGCGTTAGAGAGGTCAGGACGTCCGAGGGCGAGCAGTACTTC
CSVREVRTSEGEQYF
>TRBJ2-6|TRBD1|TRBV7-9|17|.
TGTGCCAGCAGCTTAGACAGGGGGCGCAGTGGGGCCAACGTCCTGACTTTC
CASSLDRGRSGANVLTF
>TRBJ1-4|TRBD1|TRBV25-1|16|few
TGTGCCAGCAGTGACCTTCGGGACAGCGTAAATGAAAAACTGTTTTTT
CASSDLRDSVNEKLFF
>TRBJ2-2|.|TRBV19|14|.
TGTGCCAGTAGTGGGGGGATCAACACCGGGGAGCTGTTTTTT
CASSGGINTGELFF
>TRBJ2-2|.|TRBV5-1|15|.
TGCGCCAGCAGCTTGCCGGGATCGAACACCGGGGAGCTGTTTTTT
CASSLPGSNTGELFF
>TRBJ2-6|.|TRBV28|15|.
TGTGCCAGCAGTTTTTTGGGGTCTGGGGCCAACGTCCTGACTTTC
CASSFLGSGANVLTF
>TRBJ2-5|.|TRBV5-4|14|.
TGTGCCAGCAGCGCCCCTAGCGAGACAGAGACCCAGTACTTC
CASSAPSETETQYF
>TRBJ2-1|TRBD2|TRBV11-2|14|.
TGTGCCAGCAGCGCCTTGACTAGCGAAACTGAGCAGTTCTTC
CASSALTSETEQFF
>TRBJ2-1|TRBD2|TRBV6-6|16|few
TGTGCCAGCAGAACTCCGGGACTAGGGGGGGGTAATGAGCAGTTCTTC
CASRTPGLGGGNEQFF
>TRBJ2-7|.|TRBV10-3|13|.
TGTGCCATCAGTGTTAAGGGAACCTACGAGCAGTACTTC
CAISVKGTYEQYF
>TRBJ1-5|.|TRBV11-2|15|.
TGTGCCAGCAGCTTCGGACAGAGGCCTAATCAGCCCCAGCATTTT
CASSFGQRPNQPQHF
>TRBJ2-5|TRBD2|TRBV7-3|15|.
TGTGCCAGCAGCTTAACCGGCGGGGGGCAAGAGACCCAGTACTTC
CASSLTGGGQETQYF
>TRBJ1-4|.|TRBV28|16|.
TGTGCCAGCAGCCGGCTACAGGGTTTAACTAATGAAAAACTGTTTTTT
CASSRLQGLTNEKLFF
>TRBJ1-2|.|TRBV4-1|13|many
TGCGCCAGCAGCCAAGAAGTTGGAGGTGGCTACACCTTC
CASSQEVGGGYTF
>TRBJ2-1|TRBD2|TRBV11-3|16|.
TGTGCCAGCAGCTTAAGGTCTAGCGGCTCCTACAATGAGCAGTTCTTC
CASSLRSSGSYNEQFF
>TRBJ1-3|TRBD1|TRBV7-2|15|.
TGTGCCAGCAGCTCCCAGGGGGTCTCTGGAAACACCATATATTTT
CASSSQGVSGNTIYF
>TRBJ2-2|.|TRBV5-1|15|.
TGCGCCAGCAGCTTTAGCTGGGGAAACACCGGGGAGCTGTTTTTT
CASSFSWGNTGELFF
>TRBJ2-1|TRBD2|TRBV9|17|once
TGTGCCAGCAGCGAGGTTCTAGCGGGAGGGCCGGGCAATGAGCAGTTCTTC
CASSEVLAGGPGNEQFF
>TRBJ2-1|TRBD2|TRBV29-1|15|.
TGCAGCGTTGAAGATGGAGGGAGGGCCATGAATGAGCAGTTCTTC
CSVEDGGRAMNEQFF
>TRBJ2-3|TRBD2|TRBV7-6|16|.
TGTGCCAGCAGCTTCACTAGCGGGAGGGCCCCTAGTACGCAGTATTTT
CASSFTSGRAPSTQYF
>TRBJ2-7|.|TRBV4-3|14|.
TGCGCCAGCAGCCAAGATCTATCCCACTACGAGCAGTACTTC
CASSQDLSHYEQYF
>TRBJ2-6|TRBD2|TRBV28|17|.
TGTGCCACCACCCCGCGGGGGGCGAACTCTGGGGCCAACGTCCTGACTTTC
CATTPRGANSGANVLTF
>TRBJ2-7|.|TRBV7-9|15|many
TGTGCCAGCAGCCAACTGGCTGGGCTTTCCTACGAGCAGTACTTC
CASSQLAGLSYEQYF
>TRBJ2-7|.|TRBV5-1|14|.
TGCGCCAGCAGCTTCCAACCCCAGGCCTACGAGCAGTACTTC
CASSFQPQAYEQYF
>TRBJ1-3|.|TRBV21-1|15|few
TGTGCCAGCAGCCCGATGGTTTACTCTGGAAACACCATATATTTT
CASSPMVYSGNTIYF
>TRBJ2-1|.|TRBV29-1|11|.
TGCAGCGGTGGAGAGGGGGAAAAGCAGTTCTTC
CSGGEGEKQFF
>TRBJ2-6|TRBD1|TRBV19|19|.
TGTGCCAGTAAAACCACAGGGGGCGTTTTTTGGTCTGGGGCCAACGTCCTGACTTTC
CASKTTGGVFWSGANVLTF
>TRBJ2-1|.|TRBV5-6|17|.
TGTGCCAGCAGCTTGGGGCTAGGCAGGAGCTCCTACAATGAGCAGTTCTTC
CASSLGLGRSSYNEQFF
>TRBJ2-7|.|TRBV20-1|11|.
TGCAGTGCTAACGCTGGCTACGAGCAGTACTTC
CSANAGYEQYF
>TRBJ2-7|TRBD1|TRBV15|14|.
TGTGCCACCCGCGACAGGGGTTCCTCCTACGAGCAGTACTTC
CATRDRGSSYEQYF
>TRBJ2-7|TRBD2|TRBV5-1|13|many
TGCGCCAGCAGCGGGACTAGTAGCTACGAGCAGTACTTC
CASSGTSSYEQYF
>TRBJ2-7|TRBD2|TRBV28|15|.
TGTGCCAGCACCCTCCGAGCGGGAGGGGCCTACGAGCAGTACTTC
CASTLRAGGAYEQYF
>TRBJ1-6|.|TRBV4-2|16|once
TGTGCCAGCAGCCAAGATTATATCGAGAATAATTCACCCCTCCACTTT
CASSQDYIENNSPLHF
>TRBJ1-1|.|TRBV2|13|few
TGTGCCAGCAGTGACTCGGCGAACACTGAAGCTTTCTTT
CASSDSANTEAFF
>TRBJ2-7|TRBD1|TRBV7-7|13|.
TGTGCTAGCAGCTCCGGGACAGGGGGCGAGCAGTACTTC
CASSSGTGGEQYF
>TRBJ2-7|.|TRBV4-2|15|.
TGTGCCAGCAGCCAAGAGGGACCTAGCTCCTACGAGCAGTACTTC
CASSQEGPSSYEQYF
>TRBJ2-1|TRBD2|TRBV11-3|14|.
TGTGCCAGCAGCCGGGGACTAGCGGGAGGGGAGCAGTTCTTC
CASSRGLAGGEQFF
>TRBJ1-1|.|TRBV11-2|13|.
TGTGCCAGCAGCTATTCCCTTGGGACTGAAGCTTTCTTT
CASSYSLGTEAFF
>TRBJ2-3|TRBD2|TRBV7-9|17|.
TGTGCCAGCAGCTTCCCAGGGACGGGACTAGTGACAGATACGCAGTATTTT
CASSFPGTGLVTDTQYF
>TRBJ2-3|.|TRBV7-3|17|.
TGTGCCAGCAGCTTAGGGGGGACTCAAGGATCTTCCCGGACGCAGTATTTT
CASSLGGTQGSSRTQYF
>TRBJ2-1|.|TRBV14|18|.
TGTGCCAGCAGCCAAGGATTAAAGCCGGGACGGACCTACAATGAGCAGTTCTTC
CASSQGLKPGRTYNEQFF
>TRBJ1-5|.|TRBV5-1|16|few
TGCGCCAGCAGCTTGTTAGGACCCGGGGGCAATCAGCCCCAGCATTTT
CASSLLGPGGNQPQHF
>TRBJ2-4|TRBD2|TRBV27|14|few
TGTGCCAGCAGAACTAGCGGTACGGGAAACATTCAGTACTTC
CASRTSGTGNIQYF